This T cell receptor (beta chain) appears in the sequencing data of a study of cytomegalovirus exposure and HLA in healthy donors. This clone was observed a few times. The antigen is undetermined. In the PCR, 60 Vbeta and 13 Jbeta primers were used. Sequenced by immunoSEQ multiplex PCR; TCRdb stores in-frame clones only, minus some. The sample records 150,000 or so clones, roughly 74% being singletons. Study-wide results and caveats: Under in vitro conditions, three CMV-associated chains were confirmed as specific for CMV antigens.

The receptor's source is a man aged 18 to 30 in good health and CMV-seronegative. The sequenced material came from PBMCs.

Written as DNA, the CDR3 is TGTGCCAGCACCCAGGGCTCTGGGGCCAACGTCCTGACTTTC. Residues: CASTQGSGANVLTF. J is TRBJ2-6 and V is TRBV2; a weak D match, TRBD1 (5 bases). Germline V CDR1 and CDR2: SNHLY, FYNNEI. V was cut by 7 bases and J by 0 bases, with 7 bases left in between. This CDR3 contains 14 residues.